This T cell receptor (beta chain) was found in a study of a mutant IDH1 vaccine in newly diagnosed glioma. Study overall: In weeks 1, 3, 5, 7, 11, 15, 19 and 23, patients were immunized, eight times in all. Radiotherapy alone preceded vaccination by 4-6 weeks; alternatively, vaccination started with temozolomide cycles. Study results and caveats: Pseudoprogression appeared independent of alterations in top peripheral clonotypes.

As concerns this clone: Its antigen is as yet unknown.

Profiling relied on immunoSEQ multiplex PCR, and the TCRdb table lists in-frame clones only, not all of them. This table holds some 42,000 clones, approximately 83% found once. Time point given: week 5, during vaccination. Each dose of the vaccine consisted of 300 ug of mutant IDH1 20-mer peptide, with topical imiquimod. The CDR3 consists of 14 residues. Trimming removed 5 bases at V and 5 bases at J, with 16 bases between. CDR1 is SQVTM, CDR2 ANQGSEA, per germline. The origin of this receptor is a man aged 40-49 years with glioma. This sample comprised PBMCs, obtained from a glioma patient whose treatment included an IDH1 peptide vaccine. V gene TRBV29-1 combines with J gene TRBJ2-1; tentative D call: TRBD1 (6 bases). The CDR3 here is CSVQRTALNNEQFF. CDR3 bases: TGCAGCGTTCAAAGGACAGCCTTAAACAATGAGCAGTTCTTC.